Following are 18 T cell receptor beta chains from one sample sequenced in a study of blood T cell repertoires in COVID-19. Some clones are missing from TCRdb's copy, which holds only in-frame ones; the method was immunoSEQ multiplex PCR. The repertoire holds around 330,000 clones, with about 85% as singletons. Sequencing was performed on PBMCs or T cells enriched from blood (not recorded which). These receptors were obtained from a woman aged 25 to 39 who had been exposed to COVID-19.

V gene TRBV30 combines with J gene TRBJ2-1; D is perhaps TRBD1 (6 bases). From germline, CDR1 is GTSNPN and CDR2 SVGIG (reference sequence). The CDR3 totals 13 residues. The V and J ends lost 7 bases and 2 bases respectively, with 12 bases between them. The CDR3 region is CASETGTYNEQFF. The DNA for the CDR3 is TGTGCCTCGGAAACAGGGACCTACAATGAGCAGTTCTTC.

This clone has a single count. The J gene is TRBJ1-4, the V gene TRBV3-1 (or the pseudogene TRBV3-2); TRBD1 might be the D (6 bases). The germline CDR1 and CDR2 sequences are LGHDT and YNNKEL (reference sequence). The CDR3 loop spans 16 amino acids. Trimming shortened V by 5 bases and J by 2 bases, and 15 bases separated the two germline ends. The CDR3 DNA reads TGTGCCAGCAGCAACACAGGGATGATGACTAATGAAAAACTGTTTTTT. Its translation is CASSNTGMMTNEKLFF.

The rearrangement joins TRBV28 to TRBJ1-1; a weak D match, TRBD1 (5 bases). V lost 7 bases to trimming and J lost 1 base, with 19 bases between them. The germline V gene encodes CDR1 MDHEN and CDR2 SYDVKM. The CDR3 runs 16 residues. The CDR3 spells CASMLQPGLQNTEAFF. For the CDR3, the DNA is TGTGCCAGCATGTTACAACCGGGACTCCAGAACACTGAAGCTTTCTTT.

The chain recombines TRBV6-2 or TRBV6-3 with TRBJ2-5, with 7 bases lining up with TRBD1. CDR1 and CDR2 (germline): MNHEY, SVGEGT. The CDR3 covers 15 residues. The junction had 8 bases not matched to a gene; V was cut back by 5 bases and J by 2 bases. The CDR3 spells CASSNRDSPQETQYF. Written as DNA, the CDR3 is TGTGCCAGCAGTAACCGGGACAGTCCGCAAGAGACCCAGTACTTC.

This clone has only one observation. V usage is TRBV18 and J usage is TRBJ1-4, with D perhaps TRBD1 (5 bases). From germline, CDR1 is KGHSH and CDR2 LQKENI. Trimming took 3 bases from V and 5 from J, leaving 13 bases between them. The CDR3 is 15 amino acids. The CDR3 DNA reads TGTGCCAGCTCACCGCAGGGCCAGGAAAATGAAAAACTGTTTTTT. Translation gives CASSPQGQENEKLFF.

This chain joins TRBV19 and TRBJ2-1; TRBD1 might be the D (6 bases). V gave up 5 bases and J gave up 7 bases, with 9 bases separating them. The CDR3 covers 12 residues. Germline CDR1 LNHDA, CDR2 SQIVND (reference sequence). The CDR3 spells CASSPQGNEQFF. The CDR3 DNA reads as TGTGCCAGTAGTCCTCAGGGGAATGAGCAGTTCTTC.

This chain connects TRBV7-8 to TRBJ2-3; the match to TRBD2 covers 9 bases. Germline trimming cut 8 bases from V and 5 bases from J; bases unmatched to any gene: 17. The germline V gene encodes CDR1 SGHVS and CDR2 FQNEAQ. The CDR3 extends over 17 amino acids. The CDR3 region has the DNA TGTGCCAGCTCCGGTGGGCGCGGGGGGGCTTATGGAGATACGCAGTATTTT. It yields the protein CASSGGRGGAYGDTQYF. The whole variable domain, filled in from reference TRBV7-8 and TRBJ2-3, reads GAGVSQSPRYKVAKRGQDVALRCDPISGHVSLFWYQQALGQGPEFLTYFQNEAQLDKSGLPSDRFFAERPEGSVSTLKIQRTQQEDSAVYLCASSGGRGGAYGDTQYFGPGTRLTVL.

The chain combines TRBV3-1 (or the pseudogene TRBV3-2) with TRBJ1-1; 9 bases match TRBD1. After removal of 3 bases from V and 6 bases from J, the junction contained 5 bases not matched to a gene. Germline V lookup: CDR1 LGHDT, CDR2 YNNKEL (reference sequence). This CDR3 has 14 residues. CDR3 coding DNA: TGTGCCAGCAGCCAGAGACAGGGGGACGCTGAAGCTTTCTTT. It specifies CASSQRQGDAEAFF.

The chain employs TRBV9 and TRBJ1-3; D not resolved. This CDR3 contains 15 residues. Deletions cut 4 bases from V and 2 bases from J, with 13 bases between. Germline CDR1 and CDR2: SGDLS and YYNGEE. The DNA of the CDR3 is TGTGCCAGCAGCCCACGACAATCCACTGGAAACACCATATATTTT. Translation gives CASSPRQSTGNTIYF.

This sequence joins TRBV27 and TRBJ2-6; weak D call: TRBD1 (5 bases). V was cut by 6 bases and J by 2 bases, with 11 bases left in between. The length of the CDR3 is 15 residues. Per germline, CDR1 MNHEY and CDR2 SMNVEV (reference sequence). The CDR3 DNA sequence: TGTGCCAGCAGGTACAGGTTGGCTGGGGCCAACGTCCTGACTTTC. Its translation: CASRYRLAGANVLTF. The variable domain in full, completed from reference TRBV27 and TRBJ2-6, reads EAQVTQNPRYLITVTGKKLTVTCSQNMNHEYMSWYRQDPGLGLRQIYYSMNVEVTDKGDVPEGYKVSRKEKRNFPLILESPSPNQTSLYFCASRYRLAGANVLTFGAGSRLTVL.

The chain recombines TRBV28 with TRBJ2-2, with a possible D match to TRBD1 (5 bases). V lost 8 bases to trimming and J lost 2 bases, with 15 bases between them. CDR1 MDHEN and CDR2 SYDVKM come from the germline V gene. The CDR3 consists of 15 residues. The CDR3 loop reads CASENRQTNTGELFF. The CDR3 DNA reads TGTGCCAGCGAGAACCGACAGACCAACACCGGGGAGCTGTTTTTT.

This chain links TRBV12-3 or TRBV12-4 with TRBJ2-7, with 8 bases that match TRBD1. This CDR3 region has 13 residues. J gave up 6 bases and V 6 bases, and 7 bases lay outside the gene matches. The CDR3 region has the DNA TGTGCCAGCAGGTTGGACAGGGAACGCGAGCAGTACTTC. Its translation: CASRLDREREQYF.

In DNA form, the CDR3 reads TGTGCCAGCAACACACCAGAGCGCTCCTCCTACGAGCAGTACTTC. Protein: CASNTPERSSYEQYF. This chain uses TRBV5-5 with TRBJ2-7; D call uncertain. The CDR3 is 15 amino acids. Germline loops: CDR1 SGHKS, CDR2 YYEKEE (reference sequence). The ends were cut back, 6 bases at V and 0 bases at J, with 16 bases in the middle.

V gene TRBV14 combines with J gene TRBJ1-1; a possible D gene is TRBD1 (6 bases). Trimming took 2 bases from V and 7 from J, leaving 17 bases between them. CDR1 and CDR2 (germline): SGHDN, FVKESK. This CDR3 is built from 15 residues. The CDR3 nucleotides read TGTGCCAGCAGCCAAAGGGGGACGGGTTTTGGTGAAGCTTTCTTT. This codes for CASSQRGTGFGEAFF.

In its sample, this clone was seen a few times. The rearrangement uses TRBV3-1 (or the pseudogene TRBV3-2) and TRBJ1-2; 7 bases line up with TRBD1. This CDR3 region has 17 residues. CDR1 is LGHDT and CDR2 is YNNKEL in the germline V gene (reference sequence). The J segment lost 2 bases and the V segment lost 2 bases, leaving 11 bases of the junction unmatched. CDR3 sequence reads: CASSQHLPGTENYGYTF. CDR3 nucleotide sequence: TGTGCCAGCAGCCAACATCTACCCGGGACAGAGAACTATGGCTACACCTTC.

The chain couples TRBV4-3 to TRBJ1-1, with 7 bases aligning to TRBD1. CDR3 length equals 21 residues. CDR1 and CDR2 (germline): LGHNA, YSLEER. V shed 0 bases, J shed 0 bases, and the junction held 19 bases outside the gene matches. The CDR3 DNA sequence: TGCGCCAGCAGCCAAGAAATTGTAAGAGGGGGCAGGGTAAGGGTGAACACTGAAGCTTTCTTT. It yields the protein CASSQEIVRGGRVRVNTEAFF.

The CDR3 region has the DNA TGTGCCAGCAGCATAGCCGGGACTAGCTCACGGGAGCAGTTCTTC. It translates to CASSIAGTSSREQFF. This chain links TRBV21-1 with TRBJ2-1; TRBD2 reflects the table's D call only, with no check against the DNA. TRBV21-1 is an annotated pseudogene. The length of the CDR3 is 15 residues.

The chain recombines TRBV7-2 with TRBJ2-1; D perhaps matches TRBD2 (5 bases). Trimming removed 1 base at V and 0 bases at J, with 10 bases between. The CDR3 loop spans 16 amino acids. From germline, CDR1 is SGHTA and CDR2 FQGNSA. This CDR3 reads CASSLGAASSYNEQFF. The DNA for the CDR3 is TGTGCCAGCAGCTTAGGAGCGGCGAGCTCCTACAATGAGCAGTTCTTC.